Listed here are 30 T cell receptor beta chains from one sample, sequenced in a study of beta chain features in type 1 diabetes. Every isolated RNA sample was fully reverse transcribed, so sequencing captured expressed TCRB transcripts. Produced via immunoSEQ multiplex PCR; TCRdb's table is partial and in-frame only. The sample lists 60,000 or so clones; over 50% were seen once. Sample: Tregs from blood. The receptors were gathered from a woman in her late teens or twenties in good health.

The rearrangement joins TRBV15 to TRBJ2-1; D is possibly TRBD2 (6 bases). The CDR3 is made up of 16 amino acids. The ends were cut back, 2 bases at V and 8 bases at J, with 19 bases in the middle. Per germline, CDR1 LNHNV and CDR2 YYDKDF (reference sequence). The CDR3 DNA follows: TGTGCCACCAGCAGAAGCCGGGACTCTAGCCTCGATGAGCAGTTCTTC. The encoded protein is CATSRSRDSSLDEQFF.

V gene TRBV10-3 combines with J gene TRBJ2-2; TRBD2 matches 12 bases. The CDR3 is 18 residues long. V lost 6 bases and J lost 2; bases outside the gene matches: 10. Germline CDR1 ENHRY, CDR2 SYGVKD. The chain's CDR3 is CAIRLTGLAGSNTGELFF. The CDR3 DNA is TGTGCCATCAGACTTACGGGACTAGCGGGTTCTAACACCGGGGAGCTGTTTTTT.

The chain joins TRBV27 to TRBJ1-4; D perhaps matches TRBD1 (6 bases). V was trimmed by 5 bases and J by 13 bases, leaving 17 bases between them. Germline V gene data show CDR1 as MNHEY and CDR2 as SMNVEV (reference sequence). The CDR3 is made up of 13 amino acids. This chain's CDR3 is CASSETGTLGLFF. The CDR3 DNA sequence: TGTGCCAGCAGTGAGACCGGGACATTGGGACTGTTTTTT.

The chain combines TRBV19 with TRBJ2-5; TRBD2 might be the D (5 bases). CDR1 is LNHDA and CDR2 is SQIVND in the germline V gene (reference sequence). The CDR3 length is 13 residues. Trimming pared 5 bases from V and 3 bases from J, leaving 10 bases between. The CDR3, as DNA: TGTGCCAGTAGTTACGACGGGAAAGAGACCCAGTACTTC. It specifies CASSYDGKETQYF.

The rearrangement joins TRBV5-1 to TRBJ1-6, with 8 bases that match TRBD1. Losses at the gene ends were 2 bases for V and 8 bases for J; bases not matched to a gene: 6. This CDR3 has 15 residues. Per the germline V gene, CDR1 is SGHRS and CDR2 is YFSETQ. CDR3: CASSFGGQGYSPLHF. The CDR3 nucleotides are TGCGCCAGCAGCTTTGGTGGACAGGGATATTCACCCCTCCACTTT.

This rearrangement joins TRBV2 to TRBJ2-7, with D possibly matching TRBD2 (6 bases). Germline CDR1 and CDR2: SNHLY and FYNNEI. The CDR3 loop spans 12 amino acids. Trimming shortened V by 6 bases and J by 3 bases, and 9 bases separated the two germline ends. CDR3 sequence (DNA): TGTGCCAGCAGCCGGGACTTCTACGAGCAGTACTTC. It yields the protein CASSRDFYEQYF. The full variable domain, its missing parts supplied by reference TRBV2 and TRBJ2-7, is EPEVTQTPSHQVTQMGQEVILRCVPISNHLYFYWYRQILGQKVEFLVSFYNNEISEKSEIFDDQFSVERPDGSNFTLKIRSTKLEDSAMYFCASSRDFYEQYFGPGTRLTVT.

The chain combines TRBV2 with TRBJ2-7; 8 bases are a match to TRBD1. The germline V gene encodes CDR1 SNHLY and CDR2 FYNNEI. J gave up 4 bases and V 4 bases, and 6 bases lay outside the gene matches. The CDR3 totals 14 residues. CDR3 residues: CASSAQGAGYEQYF. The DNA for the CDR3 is TGTGCCAGCAGTGCCCAGGGGGCGGGGTACGAGCAGTACTTC.

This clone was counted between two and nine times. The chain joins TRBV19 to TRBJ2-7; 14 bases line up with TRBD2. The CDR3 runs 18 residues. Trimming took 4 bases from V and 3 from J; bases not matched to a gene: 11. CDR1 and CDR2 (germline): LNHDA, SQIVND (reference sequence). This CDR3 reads CASSTSGTSGGWGYEQYF. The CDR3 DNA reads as TGTGCCAGTAGTACATCCGGGACTAGCGGGGGATGGGGCTACGAGCAGTACTTC.

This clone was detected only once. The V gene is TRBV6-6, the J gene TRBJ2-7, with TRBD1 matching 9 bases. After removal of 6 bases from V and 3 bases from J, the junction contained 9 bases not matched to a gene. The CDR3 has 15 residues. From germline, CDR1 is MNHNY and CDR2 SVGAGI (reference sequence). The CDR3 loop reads CASSPAGTGFYEQYF. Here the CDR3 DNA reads TGTGCCAGCAGCCCGGCCGGGACAGGGTTCTACGAGCAGTACTTC.

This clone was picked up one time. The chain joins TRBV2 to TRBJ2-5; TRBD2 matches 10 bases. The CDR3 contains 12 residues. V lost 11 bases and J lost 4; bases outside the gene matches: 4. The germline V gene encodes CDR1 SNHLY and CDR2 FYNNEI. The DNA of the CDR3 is TGTGCCTCAGGACTAGCGGTAGAGACCCAGTACTTC. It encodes CASGLAVETQYF.

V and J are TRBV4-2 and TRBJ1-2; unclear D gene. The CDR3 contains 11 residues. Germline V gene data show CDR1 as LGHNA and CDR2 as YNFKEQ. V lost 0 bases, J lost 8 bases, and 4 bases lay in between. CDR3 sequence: CASSQEAGYTF. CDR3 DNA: TGTGCCAGCAGCCAAGAAGCGGGCTACACCTTC.

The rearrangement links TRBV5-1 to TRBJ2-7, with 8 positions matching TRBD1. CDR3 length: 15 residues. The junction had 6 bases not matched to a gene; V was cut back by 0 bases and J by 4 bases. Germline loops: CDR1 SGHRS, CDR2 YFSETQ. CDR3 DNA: TGCGCCAGCAGCTTGGATCCAGGGGGCCCGTACGAGCAGTACTTC. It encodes CASSLDPGGPYEQYF.

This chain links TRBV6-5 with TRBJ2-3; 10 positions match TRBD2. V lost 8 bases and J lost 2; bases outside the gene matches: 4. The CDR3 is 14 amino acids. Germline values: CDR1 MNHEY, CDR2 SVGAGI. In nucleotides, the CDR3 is TGTGCCAGCCCTAGCGGGGGATTCACAGATACGCAGTATTTT. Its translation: CASPSGGFTDTQYF.

The CDR3 DNA reads TGCGCCAGCTCCCGGGACAGGGGCACAGATACGCAGTATTTT. It is translated as CASSRDRGTDTQYF. The genes are TRBV5-1 and TRBJ2-3, with 9 bases that match TRBD1. The CDR3 sequence is 14 residues long. J gave up 1 base and V 7 bases, and 4 bases lay outside the gene matches. Germline CDR1 reads SGHRS; CDR2 reads YFSETQ.

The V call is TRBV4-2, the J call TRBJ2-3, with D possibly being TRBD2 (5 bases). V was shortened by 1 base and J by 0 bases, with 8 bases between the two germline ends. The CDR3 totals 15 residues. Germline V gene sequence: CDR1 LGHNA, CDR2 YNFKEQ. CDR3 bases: TGTGCCAGCAGCCAAGGGCTAGCTAGCACAGATACGCAGTATTTT. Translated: CASSQGLASTDTQYF.

The CDR3: CASSRTGTANTGELFF. CDR3 nucleotides: TGTGCCAGCAGCCGTACCGGGACAGCTAACACCGGGGAGCTGTTTTTT. This chain uses TRBV7-2 with TRBJ2-2, with TRBD1 identical over 7 bases. Germline loops: CDR1 SGHTA, CDR2 FQGNSA. The CDR3 has 16 amino acids. With 5 bases clipped from V and 2 bases from J, the junction kept 8 bases outside the gene matches.

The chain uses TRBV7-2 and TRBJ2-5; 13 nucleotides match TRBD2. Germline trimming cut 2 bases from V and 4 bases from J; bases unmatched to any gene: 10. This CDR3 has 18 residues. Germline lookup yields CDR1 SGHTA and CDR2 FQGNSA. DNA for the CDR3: TGTGCCAGCAGCTTAACTAGCGGGGGGGTGGGAGGTCGAGAGACCCAGTACTTC. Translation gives CASSLTSGGVGGRETQYF.

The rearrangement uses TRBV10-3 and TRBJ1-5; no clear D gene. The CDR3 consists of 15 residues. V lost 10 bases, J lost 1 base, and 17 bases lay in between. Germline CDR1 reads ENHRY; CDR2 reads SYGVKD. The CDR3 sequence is CATSSVLRSNQPQHF. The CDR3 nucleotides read TGTGCCACGAGCTCTGTATTGAGGAGCAATCAGCCCCAGCATTTT.

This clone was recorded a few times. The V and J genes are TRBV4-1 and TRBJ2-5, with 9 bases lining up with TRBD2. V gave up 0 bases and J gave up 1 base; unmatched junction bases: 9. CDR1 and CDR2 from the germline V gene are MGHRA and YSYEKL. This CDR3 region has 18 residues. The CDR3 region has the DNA TGCGCCAGCAGCCAAGATCCCCTAGCGGGATGGTCCCAAGAGACCCAGTACTTC. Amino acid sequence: CASSQDPLAGWSQETQYF.

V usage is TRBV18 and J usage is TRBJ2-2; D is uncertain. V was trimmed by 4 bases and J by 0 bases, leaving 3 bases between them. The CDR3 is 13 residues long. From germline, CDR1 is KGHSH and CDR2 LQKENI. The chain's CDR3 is CASSLSNTGELFF. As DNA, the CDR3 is TGTGCCAGCTCACTATCGAACACCGGGGAGCTGTTTTTT.

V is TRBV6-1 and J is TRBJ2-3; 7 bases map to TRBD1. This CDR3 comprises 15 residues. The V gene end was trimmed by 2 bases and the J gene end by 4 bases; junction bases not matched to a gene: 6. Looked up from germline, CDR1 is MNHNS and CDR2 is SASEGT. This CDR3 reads CASSEWTGLPDTQYF. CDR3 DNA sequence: TGTGCCAGCAGTGAATGGACAGGCCTCCCAGATACGCAGTATTTT.

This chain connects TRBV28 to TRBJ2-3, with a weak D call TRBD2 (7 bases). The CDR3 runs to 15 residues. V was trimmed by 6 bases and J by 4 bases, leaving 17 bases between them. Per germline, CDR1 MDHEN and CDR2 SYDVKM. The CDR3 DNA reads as TGTGCCAGCAGCTCCGCGGGGAGGGGGGCAGATACGCAGTATTTT. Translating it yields CASSSAGRGADTQYF.

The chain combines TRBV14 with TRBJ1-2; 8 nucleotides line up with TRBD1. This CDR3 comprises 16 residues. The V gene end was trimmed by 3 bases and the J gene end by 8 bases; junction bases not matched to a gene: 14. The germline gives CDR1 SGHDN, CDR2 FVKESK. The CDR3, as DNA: TGTGCCAGCAGCCAGCGACAGGGGAGGCGAGGGGAAGGCTACACCTTC. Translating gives CASSQRQGRRGEGYTF.

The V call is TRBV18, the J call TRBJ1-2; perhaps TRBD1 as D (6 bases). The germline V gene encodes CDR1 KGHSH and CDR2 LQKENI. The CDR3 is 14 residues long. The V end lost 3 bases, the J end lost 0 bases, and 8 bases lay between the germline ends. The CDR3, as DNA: TGTGCCAGCTCACCCAGGGGAACTAACTATGGCTACACCTTC. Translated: CASSPRGTNYGYTF.

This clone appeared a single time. The CDR3 DNA reads TGCGCCAGCAGCCCCGGGACAGGGGCCCTCTCCTATAATTCACCCCTCCACTTT. It is translated as CASSPGTGALSYNSPLHF. The chain employs TRBV5-1 and TRBJ1-6; TRBD1 matches at 10 bases. V lost 4 bases and J lost 0; bases outside the gene matches: 7. The CDR3 totals 18 residues. Germline V CDR1 and CDR2: SGHRS, YFSETQ.

CDR3 sequence: CASSPPGQDNEKLFF. The CDR3 DNA follows: TGTGCCAGCTCACCACCAGGACAAGATAATGAAAAACTGTTTTTT. This chain connects TRBV18 to TRBJ1-4; D perhaps matches TRBD1 (5 bases). The CDR3 sequence is 15 residues long. Looked up from germline, CDR1 is KGHSH and CDR2 is LQKENI. Trimming removed 0 bases at V and 4 bases at J, with 9 bases between. Full variable domain (remainder filled in from reference TRBV18 and TRBJ1-4): NAGVMQNPRHLVRRRGQEARLRCSPMKGHSHVYWYRQLPEEGLKFMVYLQKENIIDESGMPKERFSAEFPKEGPSILRIQQVVRGDSAAYFCASSPPGQDNEKLFFGSGTQLSVL.

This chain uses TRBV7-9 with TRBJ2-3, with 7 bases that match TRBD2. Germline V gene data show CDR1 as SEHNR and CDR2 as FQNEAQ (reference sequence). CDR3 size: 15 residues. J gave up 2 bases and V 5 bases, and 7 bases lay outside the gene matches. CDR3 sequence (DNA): TGTGCCAGCAGCCATTCTGGGGACTACACAGATACGCAGTATTTT. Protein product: CASSHSGDYTDTQYF.

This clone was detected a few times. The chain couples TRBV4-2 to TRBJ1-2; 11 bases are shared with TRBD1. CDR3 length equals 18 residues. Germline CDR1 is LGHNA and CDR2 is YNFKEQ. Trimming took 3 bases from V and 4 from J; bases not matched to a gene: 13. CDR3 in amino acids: CASSHPGQGVIDGYGYTF. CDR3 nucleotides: TGTGCCAGCAGCCACCCGGGACAGGGGGTAATCGATGGCTATGGCTACACCTTC.

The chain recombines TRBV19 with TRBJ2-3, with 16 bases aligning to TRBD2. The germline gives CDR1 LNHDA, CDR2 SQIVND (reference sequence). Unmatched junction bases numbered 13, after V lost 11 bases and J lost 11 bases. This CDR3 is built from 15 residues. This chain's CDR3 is CASSPGLAGGPRQYF. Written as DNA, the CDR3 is TGTGCCTCCTCCCCGGGACTAGCGGGAGGGCCAAGGCAGTATTTT.

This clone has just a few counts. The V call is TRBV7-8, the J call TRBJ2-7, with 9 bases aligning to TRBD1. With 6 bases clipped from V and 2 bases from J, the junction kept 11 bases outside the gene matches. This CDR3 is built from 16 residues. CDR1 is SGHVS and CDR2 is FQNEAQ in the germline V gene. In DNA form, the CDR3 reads TGTGCCAGCAGTCCACGGGGACAGGGTTTCGCCTACGAGCAGTACTTC. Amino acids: CASSPRGQGFAYEQYF.